This T cell receptor beta chain was found in a study of blood T cell repertoires in COVID-19. The CDR3 covers 15 residues. Between the trimmed V and J ends, which lost 3 bases and 4 bases, there was a span of 13 bases. Germline V gives CDR1 LNHDA, CDR2 SQIVND (reference sequence). How the authors handled the data: Estimates of nucleated cell counts were drawn from the amplification of reference gene primers. TCRdb's table, derived via immunoSEQ multiplex PCR, lists solely in-frame clones and lacks some. That table supplies the V and J calls and clone size; D and trimming were determined from the DNA. The data show some 150,000 clones, 70% to 90% seen once.

Sequencing was carried out using peripheral blood. The sequence was obtained from a man aged 40-55 years with acute or convalescent COVID-19. The J gene is TRBJ1-5, the V gene TRBV19, with D hard to call. For the CDR3, the DNA is TGTGCCAGTAGTATTGGTCAGGTAGTTAATCAGCCCCAGCATTTT. Its protein product is CASSIGQVVNQPQHF.